The clone carrying this T cell receptor (beta chain) was observed many times. This specimen belongs to a study of blood T cell repertoires in COVID-19. Across the whole study: T cells, B-cell-depleted T cells, or PBMCs supplied cDNA or gDNA.

Per the study methods: Nucleated cell number was recorded as an estimate derived from reference gene primer amplification. Data came from immunoSEQ multiplex PCR; TCRdb stores just in-frame clones and leaves some out. The V and J calls and clone size come from that table; D and trimming were worked out from the DNA. The sample yields some 250,000 clones, approximately 86% seen once. This CDR3 spans 15 amino acids. Per germline, CDR1 LGHDT and CDR2 YNNKEL (reference sequence). V was pared by 0 bases and J by 6 bases, with 14 bases between. The receptor was isolated from a woman in her 70s with active or convalescent COVID-19. The chain has TRBV3-1 (or the pseudogene TRBV3-2) and TRBJ1-2, with D tentatively TRBD1 (5 bases). The sample taken for sequencing was peripheral blood. In DNA, the CDR3 is TGTGCCAGCAGCCAAGATCTAGTGGACAAAAATGGCTACACCTTC. Translation gives CASSQDLVDKNGYTF.